This T cell receptor (beta chain) originates from a study of OX40 agonist ivuxolimab in advanced cancers. General observations from the study: Doses of 0.1 to 3.0 mg/kg were accompanied by clonal expansion of CD4+ and CD8+ blood T cells by week 6.

Using immunoSEQ multiplex PCR, the repertoire was profiled, and TCRdb retains in-frame clones only, with some absent. Here the sample spans tens of thousands of clones, around 90% being singletons. In regard to this clone: Its target is not known.

The sequencing used CD4+ or CD8+ T cells sorted from blood, collected in a trial of the OX40 agonist ivuxolimab. This receptor was identified in an adult with an advanced solid tumor such as melanoma, head and neck, liver or kidney cancer.

The CDR3 protein is CASSVGANRNQPQHF. CDR3 coding DNA: TGTGCCAGCAGTGTGGGGGCGAATAGGAATCAGCCCCAGCATTTT. V usage is TRBV6-1 and J usage is TRBJ1-5, with D possibly TRBD1 on 6 matching bases. V lost 4 bases, J lost 4 bases, and 14 bases lay in between. The CDR3 sequence is 15 residues long. The germline gives CDR1 MNHNS, CDR2 SASEGT.